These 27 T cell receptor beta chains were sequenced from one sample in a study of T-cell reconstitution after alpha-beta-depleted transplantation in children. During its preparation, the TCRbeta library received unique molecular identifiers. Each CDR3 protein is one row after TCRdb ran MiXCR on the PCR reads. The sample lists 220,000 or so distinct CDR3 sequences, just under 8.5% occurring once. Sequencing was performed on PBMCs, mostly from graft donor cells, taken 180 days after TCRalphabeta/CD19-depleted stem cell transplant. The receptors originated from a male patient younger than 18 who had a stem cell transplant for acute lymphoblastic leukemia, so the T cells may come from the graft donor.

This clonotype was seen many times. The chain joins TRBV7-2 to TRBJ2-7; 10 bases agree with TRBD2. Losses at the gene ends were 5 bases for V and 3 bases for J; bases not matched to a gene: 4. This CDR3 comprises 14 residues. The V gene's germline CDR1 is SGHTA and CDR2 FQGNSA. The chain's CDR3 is CASSPPSGSYEQYF. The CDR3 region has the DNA TGTGCCAGCAGCCCACCTAGCGGGAGCTACGAGCAGTACTTC.

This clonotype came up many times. This chain's CDR3 is CASSEAGNTEAFF. CDR3 nucleotides: TGCGCCAGCAGTGAGGCGGGGAACACTGAAGCTTTCTTT. The rearrangement uses TRBV10-2 and TRBJ1-1; D not resolved. Trimming stripped 2 bases from V and 1 base from J, with 5 bases between. Germline V gene lookup returns CDR1 WSHSY and CDR2 SAAADI. The CDR3 has 13 amino acids.

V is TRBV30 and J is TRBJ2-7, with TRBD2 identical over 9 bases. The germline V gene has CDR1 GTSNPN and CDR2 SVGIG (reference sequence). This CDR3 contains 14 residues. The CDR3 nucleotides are TGTCCACGTCCCCTAGCGGGACTGATCTACGAGCAGTACTTC. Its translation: CPRPLAGLIYEQYF. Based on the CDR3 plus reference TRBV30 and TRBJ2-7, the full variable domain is SQTIHQWPATLVQPVGSPLSLECTVEGTSNPNLYWYRQAAGRGLQLLFYSVGIGQISSEVPQNLSASRPQDRQFILSSKKLLLSDSGFYLCPRPLAGLIYEQYFGPGTRLTVT.

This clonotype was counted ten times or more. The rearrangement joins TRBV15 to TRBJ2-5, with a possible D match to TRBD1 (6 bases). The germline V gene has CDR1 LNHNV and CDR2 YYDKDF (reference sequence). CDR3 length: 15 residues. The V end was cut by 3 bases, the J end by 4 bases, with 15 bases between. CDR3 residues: CATSSLPGQRETQYF. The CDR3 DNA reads TGTGCCACCAGCAGCCTGCCCGGACAGCGAGAGACCCAGTACTTC.

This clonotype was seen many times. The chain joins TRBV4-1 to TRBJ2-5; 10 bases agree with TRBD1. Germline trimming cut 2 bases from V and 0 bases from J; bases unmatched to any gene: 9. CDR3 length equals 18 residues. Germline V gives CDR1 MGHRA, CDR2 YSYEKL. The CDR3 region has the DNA TGCGCCAGCAGCCAACCGCTCCGGGACAGGGGAAACCAAGAGACCCAGTACTTC. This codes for CASSQPLRDRGNQETQYF.

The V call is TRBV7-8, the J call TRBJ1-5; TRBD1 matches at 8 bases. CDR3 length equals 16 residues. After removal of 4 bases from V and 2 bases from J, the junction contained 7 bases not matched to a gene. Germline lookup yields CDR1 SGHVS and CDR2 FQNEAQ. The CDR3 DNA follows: TGTGCCAGCAGCTCGCTTGACAGGGGAGGCAATCAGCCCCAGCATTTT. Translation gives CASSSLDRGGNQPQHF.

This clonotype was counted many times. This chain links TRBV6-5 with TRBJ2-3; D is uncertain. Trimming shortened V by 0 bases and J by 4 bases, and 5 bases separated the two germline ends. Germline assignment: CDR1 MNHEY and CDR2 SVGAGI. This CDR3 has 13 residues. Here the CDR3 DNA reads TGTGCCAGCAGTTACTCGAGTTCAGATACGCAGTATTTT. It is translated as CASSYSSSDTQYF.

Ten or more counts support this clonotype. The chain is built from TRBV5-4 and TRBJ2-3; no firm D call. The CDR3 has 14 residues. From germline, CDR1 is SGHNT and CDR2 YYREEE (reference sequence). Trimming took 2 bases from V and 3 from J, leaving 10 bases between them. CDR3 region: CASSFGLVTDTQYF. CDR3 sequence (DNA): TGTGCCAGCAGCTTTGGGCTAGTGACAGATACGCAGTATTTT.

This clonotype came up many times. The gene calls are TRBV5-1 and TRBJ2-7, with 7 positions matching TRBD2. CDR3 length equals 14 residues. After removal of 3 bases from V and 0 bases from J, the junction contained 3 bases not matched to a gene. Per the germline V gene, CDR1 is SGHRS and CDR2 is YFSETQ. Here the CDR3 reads CASSSAGSSYEQYF. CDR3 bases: TGCGCCAGCAGCTCAGCGGGGAGCTCCTACGAGCAGTACTTC.

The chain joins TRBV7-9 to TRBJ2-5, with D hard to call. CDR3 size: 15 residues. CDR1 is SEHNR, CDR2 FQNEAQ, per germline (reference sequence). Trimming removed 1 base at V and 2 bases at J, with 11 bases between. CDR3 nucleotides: TGTGCCAGCAGCTTAGTCCCACCCAGACAAGAGACCCAGTACTTC. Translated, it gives CASSLVPPRQETQYF.

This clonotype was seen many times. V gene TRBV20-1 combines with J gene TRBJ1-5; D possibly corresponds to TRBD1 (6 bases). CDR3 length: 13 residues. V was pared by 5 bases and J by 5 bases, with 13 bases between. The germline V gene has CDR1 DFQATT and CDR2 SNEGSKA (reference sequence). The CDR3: CSAWTEDYQPQHF. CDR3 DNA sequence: TGCAGTGCTTGGACAGAGGATTATCAGCCCCAGCATTTT.

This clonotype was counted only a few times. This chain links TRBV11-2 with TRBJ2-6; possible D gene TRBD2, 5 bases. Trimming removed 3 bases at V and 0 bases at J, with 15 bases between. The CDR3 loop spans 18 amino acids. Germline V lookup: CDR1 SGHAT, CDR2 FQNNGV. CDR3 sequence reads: CASSLRRTGDSGANVLTF. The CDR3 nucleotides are TGTGCCAGCAGCTTGAGACGAACCGGGGACTCTGGGGCCAACGTCCTGACTTTC.

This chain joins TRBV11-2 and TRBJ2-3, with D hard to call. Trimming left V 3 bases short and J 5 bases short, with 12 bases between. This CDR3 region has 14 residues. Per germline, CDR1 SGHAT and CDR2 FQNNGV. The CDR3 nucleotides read TGTGCCAGCAGCTTCCGAAGTGGAAAAGATACGCAGTATTTT. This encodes CASSFRSGKDTQYF.

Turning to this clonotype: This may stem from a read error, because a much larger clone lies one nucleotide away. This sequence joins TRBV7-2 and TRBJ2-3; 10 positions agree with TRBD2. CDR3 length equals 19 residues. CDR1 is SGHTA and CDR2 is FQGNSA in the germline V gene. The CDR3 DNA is TGTGCCAGCAGCTTAGCTAGCGGGGGGCCATCCGGGCGCCCAGATATGCAGTATTTT. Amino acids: CASSLASGGPSGRPDMQYF.

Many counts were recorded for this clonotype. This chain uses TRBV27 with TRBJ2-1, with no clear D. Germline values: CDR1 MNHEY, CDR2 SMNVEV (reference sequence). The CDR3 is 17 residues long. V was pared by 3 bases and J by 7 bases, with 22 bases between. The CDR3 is CASSLAVVGGQGNEQFF. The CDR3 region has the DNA TGTGCCAGCAGTTTGGCCGTTGTGGGCGGTCAAGGGAATGAGCAGTTCTTC.

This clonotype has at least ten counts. CDR3 sequence (DNA): TGCGCCAGCAGCTTGGCTGGGGATACGCAGTATTTT. It codes for CASSLAGDTQYF. The chain employs TRBV5-1 and TRBJ2-3; D remains unclear. Trimming took 0 bases from V and 6 from J, leaving 5 bases between them. CDR1 and CDR2 from the germline V gene are SGHRS and YFSETQ. This CDR3 region has 12 residues.

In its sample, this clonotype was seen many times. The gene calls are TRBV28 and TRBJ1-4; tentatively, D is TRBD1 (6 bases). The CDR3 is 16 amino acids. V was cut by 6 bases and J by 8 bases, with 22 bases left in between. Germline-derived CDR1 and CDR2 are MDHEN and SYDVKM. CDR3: CASSLRLAQGGEKLFF. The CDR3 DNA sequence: TGTGCCAGCAGCCTTCGCTTGGCACAGGGCGGCGAAAAACTGTTTTTT.

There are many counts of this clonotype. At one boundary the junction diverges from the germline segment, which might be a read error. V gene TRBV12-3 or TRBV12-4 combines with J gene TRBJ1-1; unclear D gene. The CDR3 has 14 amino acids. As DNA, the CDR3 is TGTGCCAGTAGTTTCTTTCGGGAAGGCGCTGAAGCTTTCTTT. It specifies CASSFFREGAEAFF.

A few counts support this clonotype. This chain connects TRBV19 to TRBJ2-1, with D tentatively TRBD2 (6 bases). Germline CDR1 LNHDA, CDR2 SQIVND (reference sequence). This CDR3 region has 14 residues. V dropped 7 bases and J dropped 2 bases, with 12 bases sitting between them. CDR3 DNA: TGTGCCAGTATGGCGGGAAATCCCTACAATGAGCAGTTCTTC. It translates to CASMAGNPYNEQFF.

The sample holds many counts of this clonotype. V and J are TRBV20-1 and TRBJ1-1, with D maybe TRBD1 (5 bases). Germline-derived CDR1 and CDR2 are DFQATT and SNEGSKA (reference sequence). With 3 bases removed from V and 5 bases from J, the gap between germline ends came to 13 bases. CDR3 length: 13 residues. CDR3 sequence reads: CSARKAGNTEAFF. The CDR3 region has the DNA TGCAGTGCTAGGAAGGCAGGGAATACTGAAGCTTTCTTT.

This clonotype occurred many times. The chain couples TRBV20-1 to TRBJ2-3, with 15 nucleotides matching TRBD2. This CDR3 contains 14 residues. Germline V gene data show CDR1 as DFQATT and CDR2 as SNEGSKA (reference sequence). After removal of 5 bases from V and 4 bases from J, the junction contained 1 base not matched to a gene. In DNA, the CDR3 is TGCAGTGCTGGACTAGCGGGGGGGCCAGATACGCAGTATTTT. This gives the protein CSAGLAGGPDTQYF.

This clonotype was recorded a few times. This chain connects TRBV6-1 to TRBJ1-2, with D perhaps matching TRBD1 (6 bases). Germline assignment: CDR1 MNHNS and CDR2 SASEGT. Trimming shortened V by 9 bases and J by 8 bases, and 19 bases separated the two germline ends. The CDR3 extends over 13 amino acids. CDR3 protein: CASTDRARRGYTF. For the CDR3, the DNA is TGTGCCAGTACGGACAGAGCTCGTCGAGGCTACACCTTC.

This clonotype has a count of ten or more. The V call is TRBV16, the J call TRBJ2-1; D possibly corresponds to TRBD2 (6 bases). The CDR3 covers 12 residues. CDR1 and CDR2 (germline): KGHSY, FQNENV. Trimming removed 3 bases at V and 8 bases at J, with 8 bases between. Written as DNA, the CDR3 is TGTGCCAGCAGCCAGGGAGGTTATGAGCAGTTCTTC. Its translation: CASSQGGYEQFF.

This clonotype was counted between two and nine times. The CDR3 is CASSIETLMNTEAFF. Written as DNA, the CDR3 is TGTGCCAGTAGTATAGAGACACTTATGAACACTGAAGCTTTCTTT. The chain combines TRBV19 with TRBJ1-1; D is undetermined. Trimming removed 0 bases at V and 0 bases at J, with 8 bases between. The CDR3 contains 15 residues. Germline V gives CDR1 LNHDA, CDR2 SQIVND (reference sequence).

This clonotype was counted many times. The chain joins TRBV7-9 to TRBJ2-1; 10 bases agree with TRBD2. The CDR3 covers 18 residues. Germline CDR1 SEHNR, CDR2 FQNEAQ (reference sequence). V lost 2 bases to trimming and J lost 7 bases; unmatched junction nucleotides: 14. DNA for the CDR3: TGTGCCAGCAGCTTAACGACGAGCGGGAGGGCCCTAAGAAATGAGCAGTTCTTC. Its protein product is CASSLTTSGRALRNEQFF.

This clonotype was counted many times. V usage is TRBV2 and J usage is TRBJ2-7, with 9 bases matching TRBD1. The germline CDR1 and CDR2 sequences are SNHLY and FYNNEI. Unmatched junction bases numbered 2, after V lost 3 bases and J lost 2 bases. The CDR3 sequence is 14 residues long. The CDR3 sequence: CASSEDRGAYEQYF. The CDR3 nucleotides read TGTGCCAGCAGTGAGGACAGGGGAGCCTACGAGCAGTACTTC.

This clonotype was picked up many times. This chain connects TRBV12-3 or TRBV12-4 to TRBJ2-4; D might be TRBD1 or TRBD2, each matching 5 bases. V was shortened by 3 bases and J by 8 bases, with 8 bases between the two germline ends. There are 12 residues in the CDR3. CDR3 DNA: TGTGCCAGCAGTTTTCAGGGAGACATTCAGTACTTC. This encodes CASSFQGDIQYF.